This T cell receptor beta chain was identified during a study of T cell responses to AZD1222 COVID-19 vaccine. At the level of the study: Researchers grouped second doses given at about 4 or about 12 weeks into one pool. Points from the study as a whole: Clonal diversity was possibly underestimated; the donors were predominantly white British and more often female.

To note about this clone: Its antigen remains unknown.

The assay was immunoSEQ multiplex PCR, and TCRdb's table has in-frame clones only and misses some. This table holds 95,000 to 150,000 clones, around 94% found once. V was cut by 0 bases and J by 5 bases, with 8 bases left in between. Germline-derived CDR1 and CDR2 are SGDLS and YYNGEE. CDR3 length equals 14 residues. This chain connects TRBV9 to TRBJ2-2; D tentatively fits TRBD1 or TRBD2 (5 bases each). The sequence came from an adult in good health. Sample: peripheral blood, taken on day 0 of AZD1222 vaccination. The CDR3 DNA sequence: TGTGCCAGCAGCGTAGGGGGCGGGACCGGGGAGCTGTTTTTT. It is translated as CASSVGGGTGELFF. The whole variable domain, remainder taken from reference TRBV9 and TRBJ2-2, is DSGVTQTPKHLITATGQRVTLRCSPRSGDLSVYWYQQSLDQGLQFLIQYYNGEERAKGNILERFSAQQFPDLHSELNLSSLELGDSALYFCASSVGGGTGELFFGEGSRLTVL.